This is a list of T cell receptor beta chains from one sample in a study of blood T cell repertoires in COVID-19. Data came from immunoSEQ multiplex PCR; TCRdb stores just in-frame clones and leaves some out. Found here are 200,000 to 250,000 clones, about four fifths of them singletons; the top ten hold more than 10%. What was sequenced was peripheral blood. These receptor sequences come from a woman aged 40 to 55 with acute or convalescent COVID-19. Each CDR3 is given with its conserved first and last residue. Fields, in order: J gene, D gene, clone size, V gene, CDR3 protein, CDR3 DNA. D genes are given only for firm matches. Clone size appears in some rows only: once, few, many, or a class for an expanded clone.

>TRBJ1-1|TRBD1|NA|TRBV10-1
CASSDRTGEGTEAFF
TGCGCCAGCAGTGATCGAACAGGGGAAGGGACTGAAGCTTTCTTT
>TRBJ2-5|NA|NA|TRBV18
CASSPGTIQETQYF
TGTGCCAGCTCACCAGGGACAATCCAAGAGACCCAGTACTTC
>TRBJ2-3|TRBD2|NA|TRBV2
CASSEGTSSADTQYF
TGTGCCAGCAGTGAAGGGACTAGCTCAGCAGATACGCAGTATTTT
>TRBJ2-3|NA|NA|TRBV15
CATSRVRDTQYF
TGTGCCACCAGCAGAGTCAGGGATACGCAGTATTTT
>TRBJ2-7|NA|once|TRBV21-1
CASSPRRYRKFSYEQYF
TGTGCCAGCAGCCCCCGGAGGTACAGAAAGTTCTCCTACGAGCAGTACTTC
>TRBJ1-5|NA|NA|TRBV3-1/TRBV3-2
CASSQCGTPTGYSNQPQHF
TGTGCCAGCAGCCAATGCGGGACCCCGACTGGCTATAGCAATCAGCCCCAGCATTTT
>TRBJ1-2|NA|NA|TRBV3-1/TRBV3-2
CASSLDYSYTF
TGTGCCAGCAGCCTGGACTATTCCTACACCTTC
>TRBJ1-3|NA|NA|TRBV11-2
CASRERGNTIYF
TGTGCCAGCCGGGAAAGGGGAAACACCATATATTTT
>TRBJ1-3|NA|NA|TRBV9
CASSVEGSSGNTIYF
TGTGCCAGCAGCGTAGAAGGGAGCTCTGGAAACACCATATATTTT
>TRBJ2-5|TRBD2|NA|TRBV11-2
CASSFLTSGKETQYF
TGTGCCAGCAGCTTTCTGACTAGCGGAAAAGAGACCCAGTACTTC
>TRBJ1-5|TRBD1|few|TRBV9
CASSVGTGVQPQHF
TGTGCCAGCAGCGTAGGGACAGGGGTTCAGCCCCAGCATTTT